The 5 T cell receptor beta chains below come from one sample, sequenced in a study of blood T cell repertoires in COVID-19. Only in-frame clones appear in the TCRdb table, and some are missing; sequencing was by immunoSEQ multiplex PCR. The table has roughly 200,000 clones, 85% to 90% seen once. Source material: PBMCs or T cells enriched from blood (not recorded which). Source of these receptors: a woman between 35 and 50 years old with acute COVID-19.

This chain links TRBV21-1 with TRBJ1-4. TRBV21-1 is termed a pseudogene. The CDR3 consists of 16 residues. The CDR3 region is CASSTGTPTTNEKLFF. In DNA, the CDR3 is TGTGCCAGCAGCACCGGGACTCCAACAACTAATGAAAAACTGTTTTTT.

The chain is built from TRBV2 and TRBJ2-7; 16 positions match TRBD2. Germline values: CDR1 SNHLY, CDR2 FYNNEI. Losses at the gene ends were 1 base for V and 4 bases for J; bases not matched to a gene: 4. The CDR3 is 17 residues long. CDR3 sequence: CASSEEGLAGGLYEQYF. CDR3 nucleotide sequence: TGTGCCAGCAGTGAAGAGGGACTAGCGGGGGGGCTGTACGAGCAGTACTTC.

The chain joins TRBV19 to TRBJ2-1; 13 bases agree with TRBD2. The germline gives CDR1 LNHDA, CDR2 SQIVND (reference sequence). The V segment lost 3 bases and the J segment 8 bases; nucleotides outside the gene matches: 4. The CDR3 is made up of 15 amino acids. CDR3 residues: CASSITSGGAYEQFF. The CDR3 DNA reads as TGTGCCAGTAGTATTACTAGCGGGGGGGCCTATGAGCAGTTCTTC.

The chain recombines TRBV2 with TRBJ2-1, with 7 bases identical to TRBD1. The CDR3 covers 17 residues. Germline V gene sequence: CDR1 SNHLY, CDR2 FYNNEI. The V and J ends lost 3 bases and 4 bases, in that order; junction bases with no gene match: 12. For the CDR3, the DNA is TGTGCCAGCAGTGACCTACGACAGGGATTTCCTTACAATGAGCAGTTCTTC. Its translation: CASSDLRQGFPYNEQFF.

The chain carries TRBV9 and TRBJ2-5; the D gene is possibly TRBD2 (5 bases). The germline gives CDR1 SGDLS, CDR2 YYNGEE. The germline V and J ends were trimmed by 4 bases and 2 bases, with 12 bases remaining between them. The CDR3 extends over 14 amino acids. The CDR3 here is CASSPEGFQETQYF. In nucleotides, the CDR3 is TGTGCCAGCAGCCCCGAGGGCTTTCAAGAGACCCAGTACTTC.